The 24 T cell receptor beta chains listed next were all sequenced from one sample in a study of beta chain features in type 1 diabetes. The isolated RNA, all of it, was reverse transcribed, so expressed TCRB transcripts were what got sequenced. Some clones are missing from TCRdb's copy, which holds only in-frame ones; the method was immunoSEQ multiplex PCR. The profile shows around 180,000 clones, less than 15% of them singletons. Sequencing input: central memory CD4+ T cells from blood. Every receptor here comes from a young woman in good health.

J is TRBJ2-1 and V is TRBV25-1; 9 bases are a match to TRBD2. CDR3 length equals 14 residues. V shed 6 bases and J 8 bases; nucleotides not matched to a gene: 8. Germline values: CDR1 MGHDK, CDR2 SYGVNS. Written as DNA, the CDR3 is TGTGCCAGCAGCGCGGGAGGGCCGAAATATGAGCAGTTCTTC. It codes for CASSAGGPKYEQFF. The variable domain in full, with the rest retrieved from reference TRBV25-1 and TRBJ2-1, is EADIYQTPRYLVIGTGKKITLECSQTMGHDKMYWYQQDPGMELHLIHYSYGVNSTEKGDLSSESTVSRIRTEHFPLTLESARPSHTSQYLCASSAGGPKYEQFFGPGTRLTVL.

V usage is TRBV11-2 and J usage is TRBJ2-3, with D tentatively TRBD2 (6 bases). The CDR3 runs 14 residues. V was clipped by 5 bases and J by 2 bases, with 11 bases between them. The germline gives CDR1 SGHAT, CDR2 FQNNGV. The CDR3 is CASSRDFDTDTQYF. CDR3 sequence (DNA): TGTGCCAGCAGCCGGGACTTTGACACAGATACGCAGTATTTT. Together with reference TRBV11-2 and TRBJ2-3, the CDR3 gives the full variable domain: EAGVAQSPRYKIIEKRQSVAFWCNPISGHATLYWYQQILGQGPKLLIQFQNNGVVDDSQLPKDRFSAERLKGVDSTLKIQPAKLEDSAVYLCASSRDFDTDTQYFGPGTRLTVL.

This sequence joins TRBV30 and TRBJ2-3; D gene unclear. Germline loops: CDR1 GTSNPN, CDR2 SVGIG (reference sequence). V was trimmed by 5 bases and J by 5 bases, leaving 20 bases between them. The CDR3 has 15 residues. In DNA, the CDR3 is TGTGCCTGGCATACTACGGGTGGTCGCGTAGATACGCAGTATTTT. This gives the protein CAWHTTGGRVDTQYF.

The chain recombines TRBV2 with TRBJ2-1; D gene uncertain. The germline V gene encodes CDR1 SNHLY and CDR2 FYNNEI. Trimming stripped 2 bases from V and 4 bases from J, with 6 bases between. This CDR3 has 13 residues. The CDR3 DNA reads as TGTGCCAGCAGTGAACAATTGTACAATGAGCAGTTCTTC. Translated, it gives CASSEQLYNEQFF.

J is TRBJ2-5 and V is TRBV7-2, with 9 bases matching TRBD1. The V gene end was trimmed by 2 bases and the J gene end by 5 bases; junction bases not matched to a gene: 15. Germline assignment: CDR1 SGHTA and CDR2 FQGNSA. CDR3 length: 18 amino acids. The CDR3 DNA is TGTGCCAGCAGCTTATTACGGGACAGGGTATGGTCCGGGGAGACCCAGTACTTC. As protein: CASSLLRDRVWSGETQYF.

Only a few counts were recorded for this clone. For the CDR3, the DNA is TGTGCCTGGAGTCGACAGACAGATCAGCCCCAGCATTTT. Its translation: CAWSRQTDQPQHF. The chain links TRBV30 to TRBJ1-5; D is perhaps TRBD1 (5 bases). The CDR3 length is 13 residues. V was shortened by 2 bases and J by 5 bases, with 10 bases between the two germline ends. The germline gives CDR1 GTSNPN, CDR2 SVGIG (reference sequence).

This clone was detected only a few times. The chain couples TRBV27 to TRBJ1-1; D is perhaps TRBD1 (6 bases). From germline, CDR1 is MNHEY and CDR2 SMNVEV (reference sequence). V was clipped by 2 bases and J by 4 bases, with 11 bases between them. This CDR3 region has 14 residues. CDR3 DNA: TGTGCCAGCAGTTTAGAAGGGGGTGCCACTGAAGCTTTCTTT. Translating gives CASSLEGGATEAFF.

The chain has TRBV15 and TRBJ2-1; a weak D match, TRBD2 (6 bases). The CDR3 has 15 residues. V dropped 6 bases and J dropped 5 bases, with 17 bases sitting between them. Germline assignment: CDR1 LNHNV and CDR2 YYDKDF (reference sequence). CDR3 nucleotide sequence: TGTGCCACCAGGCTCCGGGGGTTGAATCACAATGAGCAGTTCTTC. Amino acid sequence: CATRLRGLNHNEQFF.

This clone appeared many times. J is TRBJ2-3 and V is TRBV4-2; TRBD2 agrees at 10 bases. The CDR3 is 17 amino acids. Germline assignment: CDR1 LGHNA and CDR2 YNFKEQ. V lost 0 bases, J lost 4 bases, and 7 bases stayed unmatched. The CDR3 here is CASSQELAGGGADTQYF. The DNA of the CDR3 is TGTGCCAGCAGCCAAGAATTAGCGGGAGGTGGGGCAGATACGCAGTATTTT.

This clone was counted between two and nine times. CDR3 sequence: CASSLLGPDIQYF. The CDR3 DNA reads as TGTGCCAGCAGCCTACTAGGCCCAGACATTCAGTACTTC. This sequence joins TRBV7-2 and TRBJ2-4; D may be TRBD2 (5 bases). Per germline, CDR1 SGHTA and CDR2 FQGNSA. The CDR3 is 13 residues long. V was clipped by 5 bases and J by 8 bases, with 13 bases between them.

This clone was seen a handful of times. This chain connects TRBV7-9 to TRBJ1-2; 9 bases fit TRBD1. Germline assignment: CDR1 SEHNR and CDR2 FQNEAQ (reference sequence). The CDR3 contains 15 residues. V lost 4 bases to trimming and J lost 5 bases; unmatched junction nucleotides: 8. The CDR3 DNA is TGTGCCAGCAGCTGGGACAGGGCGGGCCCTTATGGCTACACCTTC. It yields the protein CASSWDRAGPYGYTF.

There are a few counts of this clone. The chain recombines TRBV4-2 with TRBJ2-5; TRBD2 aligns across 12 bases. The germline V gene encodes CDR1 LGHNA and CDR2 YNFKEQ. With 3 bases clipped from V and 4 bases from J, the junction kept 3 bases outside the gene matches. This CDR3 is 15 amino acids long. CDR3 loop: CASSHASGGGETQYF. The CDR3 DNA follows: TGTGCCAGCAGCCATGCTAGCGGGGGGGGAGAGACCCAGTACTTC.

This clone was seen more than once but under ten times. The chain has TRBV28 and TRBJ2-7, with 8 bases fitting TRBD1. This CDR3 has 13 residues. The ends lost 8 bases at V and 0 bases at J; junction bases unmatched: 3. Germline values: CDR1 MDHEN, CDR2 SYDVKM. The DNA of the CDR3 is TGTGCCAGCCGTGACAGGGGCTCCTACGAGCAGTACTTC. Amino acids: CASRDRGSYEQYF. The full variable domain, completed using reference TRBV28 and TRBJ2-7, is DVKVTQSSRYLVKRTGEKVFLECVQDMDHENMFWYRQDPGLGLRLIYFSYDVKMKEKGDIPEGYSVSREKKERFSLILESASTNQTSMYLCASRDRGSYEQYFGPGTRLTVT.

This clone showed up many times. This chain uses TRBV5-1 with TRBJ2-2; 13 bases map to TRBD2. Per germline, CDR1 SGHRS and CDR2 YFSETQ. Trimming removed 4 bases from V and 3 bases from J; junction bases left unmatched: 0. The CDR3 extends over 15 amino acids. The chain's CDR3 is CASSGLAGDTGELFF. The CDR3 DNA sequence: TGCGCCAGCAGCGGACTAGCGGGAGACACCGGGGAGCTGTTTTTT.

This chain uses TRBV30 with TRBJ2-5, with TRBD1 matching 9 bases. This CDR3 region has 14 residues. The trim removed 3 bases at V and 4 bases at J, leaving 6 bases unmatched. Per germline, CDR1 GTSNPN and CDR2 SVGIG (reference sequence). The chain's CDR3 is CAWRNRGRLETQYF. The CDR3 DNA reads TGTGCCTGGAGGAACAGGGGGCGCCTAGAGACCCAGTACTTC.

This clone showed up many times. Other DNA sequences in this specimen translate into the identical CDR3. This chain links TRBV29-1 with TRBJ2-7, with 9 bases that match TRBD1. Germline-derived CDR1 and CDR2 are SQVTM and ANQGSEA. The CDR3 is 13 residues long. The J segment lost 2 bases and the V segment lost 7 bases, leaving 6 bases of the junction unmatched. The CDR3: CSAQGQGAYEQYF. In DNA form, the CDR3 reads TGCAGCGCCCAGGGACAGGGAGCCTACGAGCAGTACTTC.

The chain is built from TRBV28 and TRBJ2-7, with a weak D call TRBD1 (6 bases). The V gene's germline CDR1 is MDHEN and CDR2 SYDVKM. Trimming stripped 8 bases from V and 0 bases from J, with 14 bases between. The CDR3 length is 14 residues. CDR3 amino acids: CASRTGSHSYEQYF. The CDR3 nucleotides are TGTGCCAGCCGAACAGGGTCCCACTCCTACGAGCAGTACTTC.

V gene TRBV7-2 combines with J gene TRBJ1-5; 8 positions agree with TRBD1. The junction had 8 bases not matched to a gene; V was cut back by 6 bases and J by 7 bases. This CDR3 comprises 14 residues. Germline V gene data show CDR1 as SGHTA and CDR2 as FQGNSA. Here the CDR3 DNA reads TGTGCCAGCAGTCAGGACAGGGCTATCCAGCCCCAGCATTTT. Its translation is CASSQDRAIQPQHF.

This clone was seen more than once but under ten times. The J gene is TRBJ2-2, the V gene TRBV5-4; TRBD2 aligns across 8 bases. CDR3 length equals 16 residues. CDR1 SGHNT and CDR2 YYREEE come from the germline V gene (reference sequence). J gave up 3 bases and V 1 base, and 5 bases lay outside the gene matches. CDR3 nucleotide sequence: TGTGCCAGCAGCTTGTCCCTAGCGGGTGACACCGGGGAGCTGTTTTTT. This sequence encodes CASSLSLAGDTGELFF.

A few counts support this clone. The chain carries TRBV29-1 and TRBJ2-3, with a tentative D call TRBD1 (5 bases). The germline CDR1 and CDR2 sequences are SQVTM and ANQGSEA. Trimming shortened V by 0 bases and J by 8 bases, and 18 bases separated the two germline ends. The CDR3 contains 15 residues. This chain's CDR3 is CSVEDSTAPGSTQYF. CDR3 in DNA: TGCAGCGTTGAAGACTCTACGGCCCCAGGGTCTACGCAGTATTTT.

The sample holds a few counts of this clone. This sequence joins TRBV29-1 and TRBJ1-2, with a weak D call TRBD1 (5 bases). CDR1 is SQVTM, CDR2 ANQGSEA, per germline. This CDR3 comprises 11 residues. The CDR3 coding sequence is TGCAGTGCGGGGGACTCCTATGGCTACACCTTC. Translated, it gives CSAGDSYGYTF.

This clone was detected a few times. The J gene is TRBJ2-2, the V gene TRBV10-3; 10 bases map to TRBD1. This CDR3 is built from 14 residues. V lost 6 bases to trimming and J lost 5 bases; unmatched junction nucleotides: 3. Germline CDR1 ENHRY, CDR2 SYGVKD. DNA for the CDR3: TGTGCCATCAGGGGGGACAGGGGTACCGGGGAGCTGTTTTTT. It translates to CAIRGDRGTGELFF.

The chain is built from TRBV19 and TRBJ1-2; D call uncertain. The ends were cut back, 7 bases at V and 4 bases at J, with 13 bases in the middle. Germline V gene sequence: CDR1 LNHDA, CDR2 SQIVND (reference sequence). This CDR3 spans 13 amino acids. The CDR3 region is CASTGFSVYGYTF. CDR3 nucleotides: TGTGCCAGTACGGGATTTTCGGTCTATGGCTACACCTTC.

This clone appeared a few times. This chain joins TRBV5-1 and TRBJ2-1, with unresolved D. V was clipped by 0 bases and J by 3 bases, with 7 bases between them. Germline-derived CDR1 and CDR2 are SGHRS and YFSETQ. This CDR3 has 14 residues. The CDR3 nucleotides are TGCGCCAGCAGCTTGGCTCGGGTCTACAATGAGCAGTTCTTC. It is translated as CASSLARVYNEQFF.